Listed here is a single T cell receptor (beta chain). Its antigen is undetermined. This sample is part of a study of vaccination effects on CD4 cells after COVID-19. Study results and limitations: Marked clonal contraction was seen late after vaccination (in both infection- and vaccine-induced clones).

Clones were sequenced by immunoSEQ multiplex PCR, and TCRdb holds only the in-frame ones, with some missing. The sample shows roughly 70,000 clones, over 65% of them seen only once. Before sequencing took place, the ViraFEST assay used viral peptide pools to expand antigen-specific CD4+ T cells. Cultured cells yielded isolated CD4+ T cells after approximately nine days. PCR showed that the person got SARS-CoV-2 infection at some point between March and December 2020. Two million PBMC were seeded per well and grown in the presence of about 10 IU/ml IL-2 and 10 ug/ml peptides. Replacing half the medium with IL-2 medium was done on days 3 and 7. Sequenced here: CD4+ T cells from PBMCs cultured with HIV peptides, sampled before COVID-19 vaccination. Indicated subset: HIV-1 Nef peptide pool negative control/reference culture. The clonotype originates from a human donor who had a prior SARS-CoV-2 infection.

The CDR3 DNA reads as TGTGCCAGCAGCTCAGGCGGGACTGATCCCTATGGCTACACCTTC. Amino acids: CASSSGGTDPYGYTF. The chain links TRBV5-8 to TRBJ1-2; tentatively, D is TRBD1 (5 bases). V lost 3 bases and J lost 4, with 16 bases in between. There are 15 residues in the CDR3. Germline loops: CDR1 SGHTS, CDR2 YDEGEE.